Reported below is one T cell receptor beta chain. Its antigen is as yet unknown. This specimen comes from a study of cytomegalovirus exposure and HLA in healthy donors. The overall study: The use of the same platform for the roughly 110 validation repertoires and the approximately 670 first-cohort repertoires was reported by a later analysis.

Data came from immunoSEQ multiplex PCR; TCRdb stores just in-frame clones and leaves some out. The sample shows approximately 160,000 clones, 75% to 95% of them seen only once. Findings and limits, study-wide: The study labeled more than 150 TCR beta chains cytomegalovirus-associated. According to a subsequent analysis, TCR clusters from the first cohort were inclined to appear together in the 110 or so validation repertoires.

Material for sequencing was PBMCs. This receptor was identified in a woman aged 18-29 years in good health and CMV-seropositive.

The chain's CDR3 is CASSSTQGGVQNIQYF. Written as DNA, the CDR3 is TGTGCCAGCAGCTCGACACAGGGGGGGGTCCAAAACATTCAGTACTTC. The V gene is TRBV5-4, the J gene TRBJ2-4; weak D call: TRBD1 (8 bases). Trimming removed 3 bases from V and 5 bases from J, with 18 bases in between. The CDR3 extends over 16 amino acids. CDR1 is SGHNT and CDR2 is YYREEE in the germline V gene (reference sequence).